These 25 T cell receptor beta chains were sequenced from one sample in a study of regulatory T cells in long-lasting Graves disease. The time point is: persistent/refractory GD, antithyroid drugs over 5 years with positive TRAb. RNA from PBMCs was the source of the TCR library. Through Arm-PCR of CDR3 regions and iRepertoire HTBI primers, TCR beta libraries were built. Via MiXCR, TCRdb re-called the multiplex PCR reads, giving one row per CDR3 protein. The sample has about 290,000 distinct CDR3 sequences, roughly a fifth seen once. Sequenced here: peripheral blood mononuclear cells (PBMCs), sampled when the disease was refractory, from a patient treated with antithyroid drugs. The receptors come from a female donor with Graves disease.

This rearrangement joins TRBV19 to TRBJ1-3; unclear D gene. Trimming removed 5 bases at V and 0 bases at J, with 11 bases between. CDR3 size: 15 residues. The germline gives CDR1 LNHDA, CDR2 SQIVND (reference sequence). The DNA for the CDR3 is TGTGCCAGTAGTCGGCCCAACAGCTCTGGAAACACCATATATTTT. This gives the protein CASSRPNSSGNTIYF.

V and J are TRBV20-1 and TRBJ2-7; D is unresolved. V was trimmed by 1 base and J by 7 bases, leaving 11 bases between them. The CDR3 length is 12 residues. Germline CDR1 DFQATT, CDR2 SNEGSKA (reference sequence). The DNA for the CDR3 is TGCAGTGCTAGAGGTCCCGGTGGGGAGCAGTACTTC. Residues: CSARGPGGEQYF.

This clonotype has ten or more counts. The rearrangement uses TRBV2 and TRBJ1-1, with D unclear. This CDR3 region has 14 residues. Looked up from germline, CDR1 is SNHLY and CDR2 is FYNNEI. V was pared by 9 bases and J by 2 bases, with 16 bases between. The CDR3 nucleotides read TGTGCCAGTATTTATCACGGAGCCAACACTGAAGCTTTCTTT. Protein: CASIYHGANTEAFF.

This chain uses TRBV28 with TRBJ1-2; tentatively, D is TRBD1 (6 bases). Germline V gene sequence: CDR1 MDHEN, CDR2 SYDVKM. This CDR3 is built from 17 residues. Trimming removed 2 bases from V and 6 bases from J, with 22 bases in between. CDR3 coding DNA: TGTGCCAGCAGTTTACGGGTATGGGGCAGGGGACTCGATGGCTACACCTTC. The encoded protein is CASSLRVWGRGLDGYTF.

This clonotype was detected a few times. The chain joins TRBV29-1 to TRBJ1-1; D may be TRBD1 (5 bases). This CDR3 region has 12 residues. CDR1 and CDR2 from the germline V gene are SQVTM and ANQGSEA. The ends were cut back, 7 bases at V and 4 bases at J, with 13 bases in the middle. The CDR3, as DNA: TGCAGCGGAACCAGACAGACCACTGAAGCTTTCTTT. Amino acids: CSGTRQTTEAFF.

This clonotype was seen ten or more times. This chain connects TRBV29-1 to TRBJ2-5; D possibly corresponds to TRBD2 (6 bases). The V and J ends lost 4 bases and 4 bases respectively, with 13 bases between them. The CDR3 has 13 residues. CDR1 and CDR2 (germline): SQVTM, ANQGSEA. CDR3 DNA sequence: TGCAGCGTTGTCCCTAGCGTTATAGAGACCCAGTACTTC. It translates to CSVVPSVIETQYF.

This CDR3 is CASSLRGTGGIVNEQFF. The CDR3 region has the DNA TGCGCCAGCAGCTTGCGTGGGACAGGGGGCATCGTTAATGAGCAGTTCTTC. The gene calls are TRBV5-1 and TRBJ2-1; 12 nucleotides match TRBD1. V lost 1 base and J lost 7; bases outside the gene matches: 9. The CDR3 contains 17 residues. Per the germline V gene, CDR1 is SGHRS and CDR2 is YFSETQ.

This clonotype was counted ten times or more. The chain is built from TRBV7-2 and TRBJ1-2; D uncertain. CDR3 size: 13 residues. Trimming shortened V by 4 bases and J by 3 bases, and 9 bases separated the two germline ends. CDR1 and CDR2 (germline): SGHTA, FQGNSA. The CDR3 bases are TGTGCCAGCAGCTCACCGCTGCACTATGGCTACACCTTC. This codes for CASSSPLHYGYTF.

In its sample, this clonotype was seen many times. The gene calls are TRBV28 and TRBJ2-5; no definite D call. This CDR3 comprises 12 residues. Germline V gene sequence: CDR1 MDHEN, CDR2 SYDVKM. V was trimmed by 3 bases and J by 9 bases, leaving 11 bases between them. CDR3 DNA sequence: TGTGCCAGCAGTTTCCAACCCGGGTCCCAGTACTTC. It codes for CASSFQPGSQYF.

This clonotype was counted many times. The CDR3 sequence is CASSLGTRGYGYTF. Written as DNA, the CDR3 is TGTGCCAGCAGTTTAGGGACAAGAGGGTATGGCTACACCTTC. The chain carries TRBV27 and TRBJ1-2; D may be TRBD1 (6 bases). Germline V gene sequence: CDR1 MNHEY, CDR2 SMNVEV (reference sequence). This CDR3 spans 14 amino acids. The V end lost 2 bases, the J end lost 5 bases, and 12 bases lay between the germline ends.

The CDR3 sequence: CASSPGQGRSTGELFF. For the CDR3, the DNA is TGCGCCAGCAGCCCGGGACAGGGAAGGTCCACCGGGGAGCTGTTTTTT. The rearrangement joins TRBV4-3 to TRBJ2-2, with 9 bases matching TRBD1. The V gene's germline CDR1 is LGHNA and CDR2 YSLEER. The V and J ends lost 4 bases and 4 bases, in that order; junction bases with no gene match: 7. The CDR3 has 16 amino acids.

The chain uses TRBV6-1 and TRBJ1-1; D might be TRBD1 (6 bases). Trimming stripped 7 bases from V and 1 base from J, with 10 bases between. The CDR3 consists of 13 residues. Looked up from germline, CDR1 is MNHNS and CDR2 is SASEGT. The CDR3 DNA follows: TGTGCCAGCATTGGACAGCCGAACACTGAAGCTTTCTTT. Amino acid sequence: CASIGQPNTEAFF.

CDR3 loop: CSVPVGATIYNEQFF. The CDR3, as DNA: TGCAGCGTTCCCGTTGGGGCCACGATCTACAATGAGCAGTTCTTC. The V call is TRBV29-1, the J call TRBJ2-1; D may be TRBD1 (5 bases). The CDR3 runs 15 residues. CDR1 and CDR2 (germline): SQVTM, ANQGSEA. The V end lost 5 bases, the J end lost 3 bases, and 17 bases lay between the germline ends.

This clonotype occurred a few times. V usage is TRBV10-2 and J usage is TRBJ1-4; 12 bases are a match to TRBD1. The trim removed 8 bases at V and 4 bases at J, leaving 5 bases unmatched. Germline V gene lookup returns CDR1 WSHSY and CDR2 SAAADI. This CDR3 is 15 amino acids long. For the CDR3, the DNA is TGCGCCAGCGGGGACAGGGGGCGGAATAATGAAAAACTGTTTTTT. Its protein product is CASGDRGRNNEKLFF.

The rearrangement links TRBV6-1 to TRBJ1-5; D perhaps matches TRBD1 (5 bases). Germline V CDR1 and CDR2: MNHNS, SASEGT. CDR3 length: 14 amino acids. The germline V and J ends were trimmed by 5 bases and 7 bases, with 15 bases remaining between them. This CDR3 is CASSPPGRDQPQHF. CDR3 bases: TGTGCCAGCAGTCCTCCAGGACGGGACCAGCCCCAGCATTTT.

The table lists this clonotype with many counts. Its ends do not fully match the called genes, so a read error is possible. The chain uses TRBV3-1 and TRBJ2-5; 10 positions match TRBD2. The CDR3 has 16 amino acids. Germline lookup yields CDR1 LGHDT and CDR2 YNNKEL (reference sequence). The CDR3 is CASCQQLAGEEETQYF. The CDR3 DNA is TGTGCCAGCTGCCAACAGCTAGCGGGAGAGGAAGAGACCCAGTACTTC.

The chain carries TRBV7-2 and TRBJ1-2; D gene unclear. The CDR3 spans 13 residues. V was pared by 3 bases and J by 4 bases, with 9 bases between. The germline V gene has CDR1 SGHTA and CDR2 FQGNSA. The CDR3 here is CASSFPESYGYTF. CDR3 sequence (DNA): TGTGCCAGCAGCTTCCCGGAGTCCTATGGCTACACCTTC.

This clonotype was observed many times. The rearrangement uses TRBV2 and TRBJ1-5, with TRBD1 matching 11 bases. The germline gives CDR1 SNHLY, CDR2 FYNNEI. The CDR3 runs to 14 residues. V was clipped by 4 bases and J by 6 bases; unmatched bases: 2. The CDR3 DNA follows: TGTGCCAGCAGTGTGGGGACAGGGGGTCAGCCCCAGCATTTT. It codes for CASSVGTGGQPQHF.

V usage is TRBV2 and J usage is TRBJ2-3, with TRBD1 matching 8 bases. The CDR3 totals 18 residues. Germline V gene data show CDR1 as SNHLY and CDR2 as FYNNEI. With V trimmed by 6 bases and J by 0 bases, 14 bases remained unmatched. The DNA for the CDR3 is TGTGCCAGCAGCCTCCAAACAGGGGGGTATCTTAGCACAGATACGCAGTATTTT. This codes for CASSLQTGGYLSTDTQYF.

This chain connects TRBV12-3 or TRBV12-4 to TRBJ2-2; D may be TRBD1 (5 bases). The CDR3 is 15 residues long. V was pared by 7 bases and J by 3 bases, with 15 bases between. The CDR3 nucleotides are TGTGCCAGCACTAAAGGGGCGTCTTACACCGGGGAGCTGTTTTTT. Translating it yields CASTKGASYTGELFF.

This clonotype was counted ten times or more. The V call is TRBV28, the J call TRBJ1-4; 12 nucleotides agree with TRBD1. From germline, CDR1 is MDHEN and CDR2 SYDVKM. This CDR3 region has 17 residues. V shed 7 bases and J 5 bases; nucleotides not matched to a gene: 11. DNA of the CDR3: TGTGCCAGCATGACCGGGACAGGGGGCTTTTACAATGAAAAACTGTTTTTT. Protein: CASMTGTGGFYNEKLFF.

Notes on this clonotype: One end of the junction is discordant with germline, which a read error may explain. The rearrangement joins TRBV7-3 to TRBJ1-1; D is undetermined. The CDR3 totals 15 residues. Germline-derived CDR1 and CDR2 are SGHTA and FQGTGA. This CDR3 reads CASSPYGDLNTEAFF. The CDR3 nucleotides are TGTGCCAGCAGCCCCTACGGTGACCTAAACACTGAAGCCTTCTTT.

A few counts support this clonotype. The rearrangement links TRBV20-1 to TRBJ1-1; 10 bases fit TRBD1. The CDR3 has 14 residues. V dropped 3 bases and J dropped 5; count of bases not matched to a gene: 6. Germline loops: CDR1 DFQATT, CDR2 SNEGSKA (reference sequence). CDR3 coding DNA: TGCAGTGCTAGTACCGGGACAGGGGTGACTGAAGCTTTCTTT. Translation: CSASTGTGVTEAFF.

This clonotype occurred many times. The chain couples TRBV5-1 to TRBJ1-1; D unresolved. Between the trimmed V and J ends, which lost 5 bases and 1 base, there was a span of 12 bases. Germline-derived CDR1 and CDR2 are SGHRS and YFSETQ. The CDR3 length is 14 residues. The CDR3 protein is CASSPAAANTEAFF. The CDR3 bases are TGCGCCAGCAGTCCGGCGGCAGCGAACACTGAAGCTTTCTTT.

The genes are TRBV29-1 and TRBJ2-2; TRBD1 matches 8 bases. The germline CDR1 and CDR2 sequences are SQVTM and ANQGSEA. The ends lost 4 bases at V and 4 bases at J; junction bases unmatched: 5. There are 14 residues in the CDR3. CDR3 in amino acids: CSVAPGGFTGELFF. As DNA, the CDR3 is TGCAGCGTTGCGCCAGGGGGCTTCACCGGGGAGCTGTTTTTT.